These T cell receptor beta chains were read from a single sample in a study of response to subunit inactivated influenza vaccine. TCRdb ran MiXCR on the RT-PCR reads and lists one entry per CDR3 protein. This sample has a few hundred thousand distinct CDR3 sequences, with around a fifth found just once. Material: PBMCs from blood, obtained less than 22 months after vaccination. The receptor source for this set is a man between 50 and 69 years old who received an inactivated influenza vaccine. Each CDR3 is given without its conserved first and last residue. Clone size appears in some rows only: once, few, many, or a class for an expanded clone.

cdr3_length,clone_size,j_call,v_call,cdr3_aa
15,few,TRBJ2-5,TRBV3-1,ASSSDRGTKPQETQY
13,NA,TRBJ2-1,TRBV5-1,ASTSSGARYNEQF
11,few,TRBJ2-7,TRBV14,ASSRSSTAEQY
10,few,TRBJ1-4,TRBV6-2/TRBV6-3,ASGVLGEKLF
14,few,TRBJ1-5,TRBV19,ASSIRGAYSNQPQH
11,NA,TRBJ1-2,TRBV12-3/TRBV12-4,ASSLGLTYGYT
12,NA,TRBJ2-1,TRBV28,ASSGTLKRNEQF
11,NA,TRBJ2-7,TRBV4-3,ASSATGADEQY
11,few,TRBJ2-3,TRBV5-1,ASSAPITDTQY
11,NA,TRBJ1-1,TRBV7-6,ASSSTGDPEAF
16,few,TRBJ2-1,TRBV7-6,ASSPGMGEAGGYNEQF
12,many,TRBJ1-5,TRBV28,ASRWDRPNQPQH
13,NA,TRBJ2-1,TRBV7-9,ASSLRAGAYNEQF
11,NA,TRBJ2-7,TRBV6-1,ATQEQGAHEQY
16,NA,TRBJ1-2,TRBV12-3/TRBV12-4,ASSPAEWRGLANYGYT
14,few,TRBJ1-2,TRBV12-5,ASGFSGAGGKGSYT
12,few,TRBJ1-4,TRBV5-1,ASSPGGFNEKLF
13,few,TRBJ1-5,TRBV15,ATSPQTGAVQPQH
10,few,TRBJ2-7,TRBV20-1,SARDDSYEQY
14,few,TRBJ2-3,TRBV4-1,ASSQTGTSYTDTQY
12,NA,TRBJ2-7,TRBV5-1,ASSSQGYRYEQY
13,few,TRBJ2-1,TRBV2,ASSDTLARAPRQF
13,NA,TRBJ1-4,TRBV29-1,SVEGRDRENEKLF
15,many,TRBJ1-3,TRBV7-8,ASRARRQESSGNTIY
10,few,TRBJ1-1,TRBV5-1,ASRRGGTEAF
11,NA,TRBJ2-7,TRBV12-3/TRBV12-4,ASSLSPTYEQY
13,NA,TRBJ2-2,TRBV4-3,ASSQAGTFTGELF
13,NA,TRBJ2-1,TRBV15,ATGGDLSSYNEQF
12,NA,TRBJ2-7,TRBV7-2,ASSLETGGYEQY
11,many,TRBJ2-5,TRBV7-2,ASRNSVQETQY
11,NA,TRBJ2-7,TRBV18,ASSVSRSYEQY
13,NA,TRBJ2-5,TRBV7-8,ASSLDPGVQETQY
13,NA,TRBJ1-3,TRBV18,ASSPSGGSGNTIY
10,NA,TRBJ1-3,TRBV29-1,SINDGGNTIY
13,many,TRBJ1-1,TRBV5-1,ASSLEGTGPTEAF
16,few,TRBJ1-4,TRBV20-1,SATPLTGGGGSNEKLF
12,few,TRBJ2-7,TRBV3-1,ASSQVSPWGEQY